This T cell receptor beta chain derives from a study of cytomegalovirus exposure and HLA in healthy donors. Germline V gene sequence: CDR1 MGHDK, CDR2 SYGVNS. The CDR3 contains 18 residues. J gave up 3 bases and V 3 bases, and 13 bases lay outside the gene matches. PCR employed 60 Vbeta and 13 Jbeta primers. Repertoires were generated with immunoSEQ multiplex PCR, while TCRdb's copy carries only in-frame clones and drops some. Altogether some 130,000 clones are present, about 76% being singletons, with the ten largest covering less than 5%. The chain combines TRBV25-1 with TRBJ2-3, with 9 bases lining up with TRBD2. Sequencing input: PBMCs. The origin of this receptor is a male donor in good health and CMV-seronegative. The DNA of the CDR3 is TGTGCCAGCAGTGATCCAGAAGGGGGCGGGAGGGTGACAGATACGCAGTATTTT. Amino acid sequence: CASSDPEGGGRVTDTQYF.